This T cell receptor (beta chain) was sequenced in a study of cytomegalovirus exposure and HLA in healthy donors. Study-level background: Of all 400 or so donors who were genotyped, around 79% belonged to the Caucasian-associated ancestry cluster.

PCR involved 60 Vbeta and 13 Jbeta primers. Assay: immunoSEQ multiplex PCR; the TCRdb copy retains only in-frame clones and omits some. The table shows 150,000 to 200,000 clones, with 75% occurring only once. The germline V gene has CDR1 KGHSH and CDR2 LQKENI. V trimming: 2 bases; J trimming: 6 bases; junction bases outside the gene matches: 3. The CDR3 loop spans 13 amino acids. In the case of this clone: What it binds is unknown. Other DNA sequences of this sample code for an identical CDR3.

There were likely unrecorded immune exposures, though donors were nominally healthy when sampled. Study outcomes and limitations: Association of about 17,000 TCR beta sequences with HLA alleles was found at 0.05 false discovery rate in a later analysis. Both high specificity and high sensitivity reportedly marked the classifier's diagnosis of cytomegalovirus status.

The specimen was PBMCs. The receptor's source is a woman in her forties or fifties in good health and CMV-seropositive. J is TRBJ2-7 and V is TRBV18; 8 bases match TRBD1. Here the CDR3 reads CASSPGQGGEQYF. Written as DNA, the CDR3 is TGTGCCAGCTCACCAGGACAGGGTGGCGAGCAGTACTTC.